This entry concerns a single TCR beta chain. Its antigen remains unknown. This entry is derived from a study of memory B cells and T cells in multiple sclerosis. Broader study findings: Shared clonotype counts depended on differing compartment clone-set sizes and were normalized.

Data came from immunoSEQ multiplex PCR; TCRdb stores just in-frame clones and leaves some out. The sample lists 8,000 or so clones; roughly 61% were seen once. V lost 2 bases, J lost 9 bases, and 10 bases stayed unmatched. The CDR3 length is 15 residues. The germline V gene has CDR1 MNHNY and CDR2 SVGAGI (reference sequence). V gene TRBV6-6 combines with J gene TRBJ2-1; TRBD1 agrees at 7 bases. The TCR sequence derives from a human donor with multiple sclerosis. The material sequenced was memory (CD45RO+) CD8+ T cells from blood. CDR3 nucleotides: TGTGCCAGCAGTTACGGGCAACAGGGGCGGCTTGAGCAGTTCTTC. Its protein is CASSYGQQGRLEQFF.